The clone carrying this TCR beta chain was picked up a small number of times. The antigen is unknown. The junction had 3 bases not matched to a gene; V was cut back by 0 bases and J by 5 bases. The CDR3 is 14 residues long. Per the germline V gene, CDR1 is SGHRS and CDR2 is YFSETQ. PCR primers comprised 60 Vbeta and 13 Jbeta primers. Here immunoSEQ multiplex PCR was the method, and the copy in TCRdb shows in-frame clones only, minus some. The sample lists under 200,000 clones; roughly 75% were seen once. These data originate in a study of cytomegalovirus exposure and HLA in healthy donors. Study conclusions and caveats: Available immune exposure information covered CMV serostatus only. While the bulk of TCR sequences proved rare, some public TCRs turned up in many donors. Investigators reported more than 150 TCR beta chains as tied to cytomegalovirus.

This rearrangement joins TRBV5-1 to TRBJ2-5, with 8 bases lining up with TRBD1. This TCR came from a male donor in good health and CMV-seronegative. The sample consisted of PBMCs. The CDR3 is CASSLGTGSETQYF. CDR3 DNA: TGCGCCAGCAGCTTGGGGACAGGGTCGGAGACCCAGTACTTC.